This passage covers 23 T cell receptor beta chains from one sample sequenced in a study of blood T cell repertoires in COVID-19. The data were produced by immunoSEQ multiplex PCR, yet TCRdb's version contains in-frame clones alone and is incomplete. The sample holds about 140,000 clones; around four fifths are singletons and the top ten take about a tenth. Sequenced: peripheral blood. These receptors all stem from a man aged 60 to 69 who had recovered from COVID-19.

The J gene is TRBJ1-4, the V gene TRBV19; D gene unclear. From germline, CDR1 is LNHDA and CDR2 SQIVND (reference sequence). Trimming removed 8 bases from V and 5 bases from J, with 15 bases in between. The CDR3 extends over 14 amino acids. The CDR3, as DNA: TGTGCCAGTTCCGGAGTGAACCCCAATGAAAAACTGTTTTTT. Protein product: CASSGVNPNEKLFF.

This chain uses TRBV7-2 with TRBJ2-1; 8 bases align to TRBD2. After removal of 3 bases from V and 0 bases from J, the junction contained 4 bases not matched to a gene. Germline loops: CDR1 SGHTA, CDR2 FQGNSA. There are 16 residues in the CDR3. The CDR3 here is CASSFPGTSSYNEQFF. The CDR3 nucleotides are TGTGCCAGCAGCTTCCCCGGGACTAGCTCCTACAATGAGCAGTTCTTC.

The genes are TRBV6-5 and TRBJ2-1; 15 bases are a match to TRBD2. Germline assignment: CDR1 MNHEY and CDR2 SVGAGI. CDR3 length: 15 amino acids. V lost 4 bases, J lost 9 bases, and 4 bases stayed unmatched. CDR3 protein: CASSFGTSGRTEQFF. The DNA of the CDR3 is TGTGCCAGCAGTTTTGGGACTAGCGGGAGGACTGAGCAGTTCTTC.

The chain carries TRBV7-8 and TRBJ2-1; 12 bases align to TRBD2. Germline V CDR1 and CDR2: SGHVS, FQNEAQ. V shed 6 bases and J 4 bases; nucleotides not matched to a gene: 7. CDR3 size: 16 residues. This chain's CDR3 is CASRPRTSGKYNEQFF. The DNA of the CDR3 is TGTGCCAGCAGACCTCGGACTAGCGGGAAGTACAATGAGCAGTTCTTC.

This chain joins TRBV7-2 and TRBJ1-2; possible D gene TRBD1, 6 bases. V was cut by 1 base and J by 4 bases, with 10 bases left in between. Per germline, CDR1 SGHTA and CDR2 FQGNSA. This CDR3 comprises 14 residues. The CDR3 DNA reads TGTGCCAGCAGCTTAGTAGGGGGGGCCTATGGCTACACCTTC. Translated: CASSLVGGAYGYTF.

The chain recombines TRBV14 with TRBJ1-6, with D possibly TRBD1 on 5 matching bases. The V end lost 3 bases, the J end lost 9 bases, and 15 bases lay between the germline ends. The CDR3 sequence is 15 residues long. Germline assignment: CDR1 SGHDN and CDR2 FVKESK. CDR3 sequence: CASSQGPRAPSPLHF. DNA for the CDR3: TGTGCCAGCAGCCAGGGGCCCAGGGCCCCTTCACCCCTCCACTTT.

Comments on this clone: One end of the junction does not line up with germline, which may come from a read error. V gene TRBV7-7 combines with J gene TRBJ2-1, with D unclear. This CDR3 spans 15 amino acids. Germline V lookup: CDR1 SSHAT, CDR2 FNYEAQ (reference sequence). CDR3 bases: TGTGCTAGCAGCTTAGGAAACGGAGCCTACAATGAGCAGTTCTTC. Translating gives CASSLGNGAYNEQFF. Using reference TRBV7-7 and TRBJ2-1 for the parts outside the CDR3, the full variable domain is GAGVSQSPRYKVTKRGQDVTLRCDPISSHATLYWYQQALGQGPEFLTYFNYEAQPDKSGLPSDRFSAERPEGSISTLTIQRTEQRDSAMYRCASSLGNGAYNEQFFGPGTRLTVL.

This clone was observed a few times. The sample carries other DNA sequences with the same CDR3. The CDR3 DNA reads TGCGCCAGCAGCCAACTAGCGGGAGTCACCGGGGAGCTGTTTTTT. Its translation: CASSQLAGVTGELFF. The V call is TRBV4-1, the J call TRBJ2-2; 10 nucleotides match TRBD2. V dropped 2 bases and J dropped 4; count of bases not matched to a gene: 1. Germline CDR1 reads MGHRA; CDR2 reads YSYEKL. This CDR3 spans 15 amino acids.

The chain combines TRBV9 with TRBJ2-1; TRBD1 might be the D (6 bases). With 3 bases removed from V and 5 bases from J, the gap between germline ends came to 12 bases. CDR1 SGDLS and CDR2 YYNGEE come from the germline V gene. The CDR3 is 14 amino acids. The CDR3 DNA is TGTGCCAGCAGCGCTACAGGGACCCACAATGAGCAGTTCTTC. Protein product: CASSATGTHNEQFF.

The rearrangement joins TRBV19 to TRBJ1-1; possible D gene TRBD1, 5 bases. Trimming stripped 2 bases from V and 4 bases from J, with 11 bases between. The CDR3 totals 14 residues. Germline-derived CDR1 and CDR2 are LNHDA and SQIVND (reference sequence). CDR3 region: CASSITGGGTEAFF. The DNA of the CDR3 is TGTGCCAGTAGTATAACCGGGGGTGGCACTGAAGCTTTCTTT.

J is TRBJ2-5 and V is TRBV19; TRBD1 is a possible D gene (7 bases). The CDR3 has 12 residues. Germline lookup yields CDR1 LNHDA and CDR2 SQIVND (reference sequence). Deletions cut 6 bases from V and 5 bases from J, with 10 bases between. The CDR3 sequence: CASSPGGETQYF. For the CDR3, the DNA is TGTGCCAGTAGCCCAGGGGGGGAGACCCAGTACTTC. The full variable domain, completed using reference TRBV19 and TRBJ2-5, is DGGITQSPKYLFRKEGQNVTLSCEQNLNHDAMYWYRQDPGQGLRLIYYSQIVNDFQKGDIAEGYSVSREKKESFPLTVTSAQKNPTAFYLCASSPGGETQYFGPGTRLLVL.

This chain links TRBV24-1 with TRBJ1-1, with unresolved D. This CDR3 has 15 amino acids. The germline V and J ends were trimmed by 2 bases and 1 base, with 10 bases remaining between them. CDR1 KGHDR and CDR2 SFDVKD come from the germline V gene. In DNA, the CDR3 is TGTGCCACCAGTGATTCCCGTTCGGGGAACACTGAAGCTTTCTTT. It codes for CATSDSRSGNTEAFF.

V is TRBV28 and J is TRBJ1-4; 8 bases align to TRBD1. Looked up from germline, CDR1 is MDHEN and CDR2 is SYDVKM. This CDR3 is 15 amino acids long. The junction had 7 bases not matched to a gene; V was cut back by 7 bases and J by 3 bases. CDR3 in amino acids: CASKDRVLANEKLFF. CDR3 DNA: TGTGCCAGCAAGGACAGGGTTTTAGCTAATGAAAAACTGTTTTTT.

As DNA, the CDR3 is TGTGCCAGCAGTTTAACGGGACTAGCGTTGGCCGCTAATTCCTACGAGCAGTACTTC. Its protein product is CASSLTGLALAANSYEQYF. J is TRBJ2-7 and V is TRBV27, with 10 bases identical to TRBD2. The V gene's germline CDR1 is MNHEY and CDR2 SMNVEV (reference sequence). The length of the CDR3 is 19 residues. V was pared by 2 bases and J by 1 base, with 14 bases of the junction left unmatched.

The CDR3 nucleotides read TGTGCCAGCAAAGACAGCTGGGATGGCTACACCTTC. It codes for CASKDSWDGYTF. This rearrangement joins TRBV6-5 to TRBJ1-2; a weak D match, TRBD1 (5 bases). This CDR3 contains 12 residues. CDR1 is MNHEY and CDR2 is SVGAGI in the germline V gene. Trimming stripped 7 bases from V and 6 bases from J, with 12 bases between.

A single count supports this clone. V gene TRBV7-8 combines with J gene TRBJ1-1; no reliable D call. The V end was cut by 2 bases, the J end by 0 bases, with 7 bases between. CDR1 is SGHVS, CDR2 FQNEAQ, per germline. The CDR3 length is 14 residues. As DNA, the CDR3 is TGTGCCAGCAGCTTACAGGCAGTGAACACTGAAGCTTTCTTT. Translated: CASSLQAVNTEAFF.

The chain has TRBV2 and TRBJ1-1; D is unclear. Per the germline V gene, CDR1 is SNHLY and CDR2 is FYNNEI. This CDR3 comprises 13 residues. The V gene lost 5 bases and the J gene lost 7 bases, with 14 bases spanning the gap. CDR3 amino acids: CASSSLSGLEAFF. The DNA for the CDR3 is TGTGCCAGCAGTAGCTTGAGCGGCCTTGAAGCTTTCTTT. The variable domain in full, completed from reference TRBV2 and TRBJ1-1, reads EPEVTQTPSHQVTQMGQEVILRCVPISNHLYFYWYRQILGQKVEFLVSFYNNEISEKSEIFDDQFSVERPDGSNFTLKIRSTKLEDSAMYFCASSSLSGLEAFFGQGTRLTVV.

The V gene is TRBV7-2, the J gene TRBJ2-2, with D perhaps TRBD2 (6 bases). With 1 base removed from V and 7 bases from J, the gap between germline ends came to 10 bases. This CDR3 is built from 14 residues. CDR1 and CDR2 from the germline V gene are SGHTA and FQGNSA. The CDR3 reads CASSLERRGGELFF. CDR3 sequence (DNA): TGTGCCAGCAGCTTAGAGAGGCGGGGCGGGGAGCTGTTTTTT.

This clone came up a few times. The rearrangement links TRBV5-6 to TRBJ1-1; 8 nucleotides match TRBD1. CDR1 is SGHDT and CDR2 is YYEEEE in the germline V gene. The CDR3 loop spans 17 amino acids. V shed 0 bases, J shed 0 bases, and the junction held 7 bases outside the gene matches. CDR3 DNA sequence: TGTGCCAGCAGCTTGGCTTTACAGGGGGGATTGAACACTGAAGCTTTCTTT. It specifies CASSLALQGGLNTEAFF.

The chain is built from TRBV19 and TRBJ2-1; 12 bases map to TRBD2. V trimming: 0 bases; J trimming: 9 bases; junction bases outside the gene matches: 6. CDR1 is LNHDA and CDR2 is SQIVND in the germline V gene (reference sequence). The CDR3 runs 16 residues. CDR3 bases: TGTGCCAGTAGTATAGATCTAGCGGGAGGGCGAAGTGAGCAGTTCTTC. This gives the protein CASSIDLAGGRSEQFF.

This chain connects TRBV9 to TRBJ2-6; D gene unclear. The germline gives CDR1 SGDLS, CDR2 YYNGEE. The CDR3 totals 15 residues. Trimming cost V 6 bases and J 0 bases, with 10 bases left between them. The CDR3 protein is CASTPPLSGANVLTF. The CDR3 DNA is TGTGCCAGCACCCCCCCCCTCTCTGGGGCCAACGTCCTGACTTTC.

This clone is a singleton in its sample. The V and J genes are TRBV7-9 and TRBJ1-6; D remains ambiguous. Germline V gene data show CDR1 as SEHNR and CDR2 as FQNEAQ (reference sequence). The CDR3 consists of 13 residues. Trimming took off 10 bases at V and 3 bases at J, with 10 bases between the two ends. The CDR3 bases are TGTGCCACCTCGGAGGGCTATAATTCACCCCTCCACTTT. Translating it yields CATSEGYNSPLHF. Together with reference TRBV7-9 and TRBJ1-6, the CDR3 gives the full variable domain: DTGVSQNPRHKITKRGQNVTFRCDPISEHNRLYWYRQTLGQGPEFLTYFQNEAQLEKSRLLSDRFSAERPKGSFSTLEIQRTEQGDSAMYLCATSEGYNSPLHFGNGTRLTVT.

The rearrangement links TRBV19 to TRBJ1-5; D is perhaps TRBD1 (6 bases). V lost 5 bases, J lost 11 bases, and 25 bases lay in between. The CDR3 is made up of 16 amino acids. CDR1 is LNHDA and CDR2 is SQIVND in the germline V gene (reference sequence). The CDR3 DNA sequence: TGTGCCAGTAGTCTCTCCGAAGGCGGACAGTTTAGGGCCCAGCATTTT. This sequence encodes CASSLSEGGQFRAQHF.